This passage covers 30 T cell receptor beta chains from one sample sequenced in a study of metastatic and nonmetastatic thyroid tumors. TCRdb re-called clones from the PCR reads using MiXCR. The table shows approximately 37,000 clones, with around 17% occurring only once. Thyroid surgery was preceded by no treatment in any patient. The specimen sequenced was blood. All receptors derive from a female donor with papillary thyroid cancer or a benign thyroid nodule (not recorded which). Some clones in this sample may be carry-over from other donors' samples.

The table lists this clone with many counts. The chain carries TRBV6-5 and TRBJ1-1; D is possibly TRBD1 (6 bases). The V and J ends lost 0 bases and 5 bases respectively, with 13 bases between them. Per the germline V gene, CDR1 is MNHEY and CDR2 is SVGAGI. CDR3 size: 15 residues. The CDR3 DNA reads as TGTGCCAGCAGTTACTCGAACAGGGCGGGGACTGAAGCTTTCTTT. Residues: CASSYSNRAGTEAFF.

The sample holds many counts of this clone. This sequence joins TRBV19 and TRBJ2-3; 11 bases agree with TRBD2. CDR1 LNHDA and CDR2 SQIVND come from the germline V gene (reference sequence). V was pared by 3 bases and J by 5 bases, with 4 bases of the junction left unmatched. CDR3 length equals 15 residues. CDR3 nucleotides: TGTGCCAGTAGTATTCTAGCGGGAGGTGGAGATACGCAGTATTTT. Encoded protein: CASSILAGGGDTQYF. Full variable domain (missing parts from reference TRBV19 and TRBJ2-3): DGGITQSPKYLFRKEGQNVTLSCEQNLNHDAMYWYRQDPGQGLRLIYYSQIVNDFQKGDIAEGYSVSREKKESFPLTVTSAQKNPTAFYLCASSILAGGGDTQYFGPGTRLTVL.

This clone has a count of ten or more. As DNA, the CDR3 is TGTGCCAGCAGTCCCGTAACAGGGACTAGCACAGATACGCAGTATTTT. Protein product: CASSPVTGTSTDTQYF. J is TRBJ2-3 and V is TRBV2, with D perhaps given as TRBD1 or TRBD2 (6 bases each). This CDR3 region has 16 residues. V was cut by 5 bases and J by 0 bases, with 15 bases left in between. Germline-derived CDR1 and CDR2 are SNHLY and FYNNEI.

V usage is TRBV12-3 or TRBV12-4 and J usage is TRBJ2-1; D ambiguous. This CDR3 spans 15 amino acids. Trimming took off 5 bases at V and 5 bases at J, with 16 bases between the two ends. The CDR3 bases are TGTGCCAGCAGTCCCGCTGAATTCGGTAACAATGAGCAGTTCTTC. Translated: CASSPAEFGNNEQFF.

This clone occurred a few times. The chain combines TRBV6-5 with TRBJ1-1; 7 nucleotides align to TRBD1. CDR3 length: 15 residues. Losses at the gene ends were 4 bases for V and 5 bases for J; bases not matched to a gene: 10. Germline lookup yields CDR1 MNHEY and CDR2 SVGAGI. CDR3 DNA sequence: TGTGCCAGCAGTTCGGGACAGTTGGGAGAGACTGAAGCTTTCTTT. As protein: CASSSGQLGETEAFF.

This chain joins TRBV20-1 and TRBJ1-4; D is unclear. Per germline, CDR1 DFQATT and CDR2 SNEGSKA (reference sequence). V lost 3 bases and J lost 0, with 11 bases in between. This CDR3 is built from 15 residues. The CDR3 loop is CSARREFATNEKLFF. CDR3 in DNA: TGCAGTGCTAGGAGGGAATTTGCAACTAATGAAAAACTGTTTTTT.

This clone has at least ten counts. This chain joins TRBV5-1 and TRBJ2-1; 7 bases are shared with TRBD2. Germline V gene data show CDR1 as SGHRS and CDR2 as YFSETQ. The junction had 6 bases not matched to a gene; V was cut back by 4 bases and J by 2 bases. The CDR3 has 15 amino acids. CDR3: CASSGGEGPYNEQFF. The CDR3 DNA follows: TGCGCCAGCAGCGGCGGGGAGGGCCCCTACAATGAGCAGTTCTTC.

The CDR3 is CASSIRSVSNSPLHF. The DNA for the CDR3 is TGTGCCAGTAGTATCCGGTCGGTCTCAAATTCACCCCTCCACTTT. V and J are TRBV19 and TRBJ1-6; D is unresolved. Germline-derived CDR1 and CDR2 are LNHDA and SQIVND (reference sequence). Trimming removed 3 bases at V and 7 bases at J, with 13 bases between. The CDR3 runs to 15 residues.

This clone was counted ten times or more. The chain employs TRBV24-1 and TRBJ1-1; no firm D call. V was trimmed by 3 bases and J by 6 bases, leaving 13 bases between them. Germline V gene sequence: CDR1 KGHDR, CDR2 SFDVKD. The CDR3 is 14 amino acids. CDR3 in amino acids: CATSDPVLSSEAFF. Here the CDR3 DNA reads TGTGCCACCAGTGATCCGGTCCTAAGTTCTGAAGCTTTCTTT.

This clone was observed a few times. The gene calls are TRBV6-2 or TRBV6-3 and TRBJ1-3; 7 nucleotides align to TRBD1. V lost 6 bases to trimming and J lost 4 bases; unmatched junction nucleotides: 18. CDR3 length: 18 amino acids. Germline CDR1 MNHEY, CDR2 SVGEGT. The CDR3 bases are TGTGCCAGCAGCCCCACCCCGGGACAGTTGGCTCCGGGAAACACCATATATTTT. Protein sequence: CASSPTPGQLAPGNTIYF.

This rearrangement joins TRBV5-1 to TRBJ1-2, with TRBD1 matching over 9 bases. CDR3 length: 15 residues. The V gene's germline CDR1 is SGHRS and CDR2 YFSETQ. V was clipped by 4 bases and J by 4 bases; unmatched bases: 8. CDR3 DNA: TGCGCCAGCAGCCTCGGGACAGGGATCGGCTATGGCTACACCTTC. Encoded protein: CASSLGTGIGYGYTF.

CDR3 region: CSGRLAGRYEQYF. The CDR3 coding sequence is TGCAGTGGACGACTAGCGGGAAGGTACGAGCAGTACTTC. The J gene is TRBJ2-7, the V gene TRBV20-1; 11 nucleotides agree with TRBD2. Losses at the gene ends were 7 bases for V and 4 bases for J; bases not matched to a gene: 6. The CDR3 loop spans 13 amino acids. Germline loops: CDR1 DFQATT, CDR2 SNEGSKA (reference sequence).

This clone qualifies as medium-sized. The chain joins TRBV28 to TRBJ2-7; D remains unclear. CDR3 size: 11 residues. Trimming cost V 8 bases and J 3 bases, with 8 bases left between them. The V gene's germline CDR1 is MDHEN and CDR2 SYDVKM. Here the CDR3 reads CASLGFYEQYF. The CDR3 nucleotides read TGTGCCAGCTTAGGGTTCTACGAGCAGTACTTC.

This clone has just a few counts. Here the CDR3 omits its conserved ending phenylalanine or tryptophan, so a read error is the likely source. The CDR3 nucleotides are TGTGTCAGTAGTATAGGAGTCTATGGCTACACCCTC. It codes for CVSSIGVYGYTL. The rearrangement joins TRBV19 to TRBJ1-2; D ambiguous. This CDR3 comprises 12 residues. Germline CDR1 is LNHDA and CDR2 is SQIVND (reference sequence).

This clone was detected ten times or more. The V and J genes are TRBV11-1 and TRBJ2-5; D not resolved. In germline, CDR1 is SGHAT, CDR2 FQDESV (reference sequence). The CDR3 extends over 14 amino acids. Trimming took 1 base from V and 0 from J, leaving 6 bases between them. CDR3 in DNA: TGTGCCAGCAGCTTAGACACGTACCAAGAGACCCAGTACTTC. Translating it yields CASSLDTYQETQYF.

The chain couples TRBV6-1 to TRBJ2-7; 12 bases line up with TRBD2. In germline, CDR1 is MNHNS, CDR2 SASEGT. V gave up 10 bases and J gave up 5 bases; unmatched junction bases: 9. The CDR3 totals 14 residues. The CDR3 loop is CAIPLAGGPNEQYF. The DNA for the CDR3 is TGTGCCATCCCCCTAGCGGGAGGGCCCAACGAGCAGTACTTC.

V gene TRBV5-8 combines with J gene TRBJ2-7, with D maybe TRBD1 (6 bases). Trimming left V 0 bases short and J 4 bases short, with 11 bases between. CDR1 SGHTS and CDR2 YDEGEE come from the germline V gene. The CDR3 is 14 residues long. The CDR3 DNA is TGTGCCAGCAGCTTGGGACAGGCCTCGTACGAGCAGTACTTC. Its protein product is CASSLGQASYEQYF.

This clone was seen ten or more times. The chain joins TRBV2 to TRBJ1-5; 8 positions agree with TRBD1. J was trimmed by 7 bases and V by 7 bases; bases with no gene match: 9. Germline CDR1 SNHLY, CDR2 FYNNEI. The CDR3 has 14 amino acids. In nucleotides, the CDR3 is TGTGCCAGCATGCAATACAGGGGGATCCAGCCCCAGCATTTT. This sequence encodes CASMQYRGIQPQHF.

This clone was seen at least ten times. The rearrangement joins TRBV9 to TRBJ2-5, with 7 bases lining up with TRBD2. Germline V CDR1 and CDR2: SGDLS, YYNGEE. Trimming took 0 bases from V and 7 from J; bases not matched to a gene: 3. The length of the CDR3 is 13 residues. CDR3 protein: CASSVAGEGTQYF. CDR3 sequence (DNA): TGTGCCAGCAGCGTAGCGGGGGAGGGGACCCAGTACTTC.

This clone was seen more than once but under ten times. Compared with germline, one end of the junction differs, possibly owing to a read error. The chain employs TRBV28 and TRBJ1-5; D might be TRBD1 (5 bases). The CDR3 spans 14 residues. CDR1 is MDHEN and CDR2 is SYDVKM in the germline V gene. CDR3: CATTQVLGYHPQHF. The DNA for the CDR3 is TGTGCCACCACACAGGTATTGGGGTATCATCCCCAGCATTTT.

This clone occurred many times. The chain is built from TRBV4-1 and TRBJ2-7, with D possibly TRBD1 on 5 matching bases. This CDR3 comprises 14 residues. V was clipped by 4 bases and J by 4 bases, with 14 bases between them. Germline loops: CDR1 MGHRA, CDR2 YSYEKL. The CDR3 loop reads CASSPGQGRYEQYF. In DNA, the CDR3 is TGCGCCAGCAGCCCCGGACAAGGTCGGTACGAGCAGTACTTC.

This clone was recorded many times. V and J are TRBV24-1 and TRBJ1-1; D is perhaps TRBD1 (5 bases). The CDR3 totals 13 residues. CDR1 and CDR2 (germline): KGHDR, SFDVKD. V dropped 3 bases and J dropped 3 bases, with 7 bases sitting between them. CDR3 bases: TGTGCCACCAGTGATCAGGGTTACACTGAAGCTTTCTTT. Encoded protein: CATSDQGYTEAFF.

In this sample, this clone turned up many times. The chain employs TRBV15 and TRBJ1-5; TRBD1 is a possible D gene (6 bases). The V and J ends lost 6 bases and 0 bases respectively, with 12 bases between them. The CDR3 runs to 15 residues. Germline CDR1 LNHNV, CDR2 YYDKDF (reference sequence). CDR3 nucleotide sequence: TGTGCCACCAGAGGGGACATAATTAGCAATCAGCCCCAGCATTTT. It translates to CATRGDIISNQPQHF.

The table lists this clone with many counts. The V gene is TRBV6-1, the J gene TRBJ2-1; no clear D. The V gene lost 5 bases and the J gene lost 5 bases, with 7 bases spanning the gap. Germline CDR1 reads MNHNS; CDR2 reads SASEGT. CDR3 length equals 12 residues. The CDR3 loop is CASSRENNEQFF. In DNA form, the CDR3 reads TGTGCCAGCAGTCGCGAAAACAATGAGCAGTTCTTC.

This clone was detected ten times or more. This chain uses TRBV7-8 with TRBJ2-5; the D gene is possibly TRBD1 (6 bases). V was cut by 6 bases and J by 5 bases, with 16 bases left in between. Germline V gives CDR1 SGHVS, CDR2 FQNEAQ. This CDR3 is 14 amino acids long. DNA of the CDR3: TGTGCCAGCAGACCCGGGACAACTCGGGAGACCCAGTACTTC. Protein: CASRPGTTRETQYF. The full variable domain, completed using reference TRBV7-8 and TRBJ2-5, is GAGVSQSPRYKVAKRGQDVALRCDPISGHVSLFWYQQALGQGPEFLTYFQNEAQLDKSGLPSDRFFAERPEGSVSTLKIQRTQQEDSAVYLCASRPGTTRETQYFGPGTRLLVL.

The chain has TRBV11-2 and TRBJ1-5; D gene unclear. The germline gives CDR1 SGHAT, CDR2 FQNNGV. The CDR3 spans 12 residues. Trimming shortened V by 2 bases and J by 6 bases, and 5 bases separated the two germline ends. The CDR3 is CASSLPGQPQHF. The CDR3 nucleotides are TGTGCCAGCAGCTTACCCGGTCAGCCCCAGCATTTT.

This clone was seen at least ten times. The chain employs TRBV10-3 and TRBJ1-2, with unresolved D. Trimming left V 0 bases short and J 8 bases short, with 16 bases between. Germline loops: CDR1 ENHRY, CDR2 SYGVKD. The CDR3 is made up of 15 amino acids. The CDR3: CAISESGGRTGGYTF. The CDR3 DNA follows: TGTGCCATCAGTGAGTCGGGAGGCAGGACGGGGGGCTACACCTTC.

This clone was picked up many times. The chain uses TRBV2 and TRBJ1-2; D uncertain. The CDR3 sequence is 12 residues long. V gave up 2 bases and J gave up 8 bases, with 9 bases separating them. The germline CDR1 and CDR2 sequences are SNHLY and FYNNEI. CDR3 protein: CASSERSIGYTF. The CDR3 coding sequence is TGTGCCAGCAGTGAAAGGAGTATAGGCTACACCTTC.

This clone was seen a handful of times. A much larger clone differs from this one at a single base, so this may be a read error. This specimen includes other DNA sequences encoding the same CDR3. The rearrangement links TRBV5-6 to TRBJ2-2, with no clear D. The CDR3 spans 13 residues. V lost 0 bases and J lost 3, with 3 bases in between. The germline V gene encodes CDR1 SGHDT and CDR2 YYEEEE. CDR3 DNA sequence: TGTGCCAGCAGCTTGGGTTACACCGGGGAGCTGTTTTTT. Its protein is CASSLGYTGELFF.

This clone was observed at least ten times. The chain is built from TRBV28 and TRBJ1-5; D not certain. The CDR3 is 13 residues long. CDR1 and CDR2 from the germline V gene are MDHEN and SYDVKM. Trimming took 7 bases from V and 0 from J, leaving 7 bases between them. CDR3 bases: TGTGCCAGCACGTGGGGTAGCAATCAGCCCCAGCATTTT. It specifies CASTWGSNQPQHF.